This entry lists 2 T cell receptor beta chains sequenced from one sample in a study of blood T cell repertoires in COVID-19. Only in-frame clones appear in the TCRdb table, and some are missing; sequencing was by immunoSEQ multiplex PCR. The data contain about 270,000 clones, around 82% of them seen just once; the ten biggest clones take up about 3%. The sequencing input was peripheral blood. All receptors derive from a woman aged 18 to 35 with acute or convalescent COVID-19.

J is TRBJ1-2 and V is TRBV3-1 (or the pseudogene TRBV3-2), with 7 bases that match TRBD1. Germline trimming cut 4 bases from V and 5 bases from J; bases unmatched to any gene: 7. The CDR3 has 14 residues. Per the germline V gene, CDR1 is LGHDT and CDR2 is YNNKEL (reference sequence). The CDR3 sequence: CASSRQGQSYGYTF. For the CDR3, the DNA is TGTGCCAGCAGCCGTCAGGGACAGTCGTATGGCTACACCTTC.

This clone was detected only once. This chain connects TRBV7-2 to TRBJ2-7; TRBD1 is a possible D gene (6 bases). This CDR3 region has 14 residues. The germline gives CDR1 SGHTA, CDR2 FQGNSA. V lost 5 bases and J lost 0, with 11 bases in between. CDR3 amino acids: CASSPTGSSYEQYF. Written as DNA, the CDR3 is TGTGCCAGCAGCCCGACAGGAAGCTCCTACGAGCAGTACTTC. Using reference TRBV7-2 and TRBJ2-7 for the parts outside the CDR3, the full variable domain is GAGVSQSPSNKVTEKGKDVELRCDPISGHTALYWYRQSLGQGLEFLIYFQGNSAPDKSGLPSDRFSAERTGGSVSTLTIQRTQQEDSAVYLCASSPTGSSYEQYFGPGTRLTVT.